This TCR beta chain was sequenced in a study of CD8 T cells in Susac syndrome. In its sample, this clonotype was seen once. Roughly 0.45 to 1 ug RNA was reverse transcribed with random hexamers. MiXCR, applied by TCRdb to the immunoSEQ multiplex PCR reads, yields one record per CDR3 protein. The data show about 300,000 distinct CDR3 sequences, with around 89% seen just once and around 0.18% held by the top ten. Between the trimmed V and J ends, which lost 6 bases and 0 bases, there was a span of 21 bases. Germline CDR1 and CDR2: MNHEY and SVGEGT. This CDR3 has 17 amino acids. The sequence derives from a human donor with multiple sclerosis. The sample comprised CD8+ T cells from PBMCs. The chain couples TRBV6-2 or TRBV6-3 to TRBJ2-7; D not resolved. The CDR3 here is CASSPSPWAPSSYEQYF. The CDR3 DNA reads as TGTGCCAGCAGCCCCTCTCCGTGGGCCCCTAGCTCCTACGAGCAGTACTTC.